In its sample, the clone carrying this TCR beta chain was seen once. This sample stems from a study of shared clonotypes between healthy human individuals. For unsorted PBMC, 300 ng DNA per replicate equaled roughly 28,000 T cell genomes. Ten immunoSEQ deep assay plates were used by the authors to sequence unsorted PBMC DNA. In the original workflow: ImmunoSEQ only sent back junction sequences with no quality scores, so filtering was done differently. Assay: immunoSEQ multiplex PCR; the TCRdb copy retains only in-frame clones and omits some. That table gives V, J and clone size, and the DNA gave D and trimming. In the table there are 450,000 to 500,000 clones, 70% to 80% of which are singletons. V trimming: 2 bases; J trimming: 5 bases; junction bases outside the gene matches: 7. CDR3 size: 17 residues. In germline, CDR1 is SGHDT, CDR2 YYEEEE.

The genes are TRBV5-6 and TRBJ2-3, with 14 bases matching TRBD2. The sample was PBMCs. This TCR derives from a woman aged 40 to 50 in good health. Some clones in this sample may be carry-over from other donors' samples. CDR3 DNA: TGTGCCAGCAGCTTCGGACTAGCGGGAGGTATGATAGATACGCAGTATTTT. This codes for CASSFGLAGGMIDTQYF.